These 17 T cell receptor beta chains share one sample of origin, sequenced in a study of T cell responses to AZD1222 COVID-19 vaccine (dated by TCRdb to 2020 to 2022). Library creation used the immunoSEQ multiplex PCR assay. TCRdb took over this immuneACCESS table, retaining in-frame rearrangements with V and J assigned. Such tables are incomplete; in checked studies, under half of the missing clones stem from an unresolved V gene, and the remainder is unexplained. Here the sample has about 100,000 clones; over 75% occur a single time. The ten largest clones take up 3.5% to 4.5% of the sample. The time point label here, explained by the study, means: baseline before first vaccination. The treatment or condition label of this sample denotes: meningococcal conjugate vaccine given as trial control. Sample: peripheral blood, taken on day 0 of MenACWY control vaccination. These receptors all stem from an adult in good health.

V and J are TRBV15 and TRBJ2-5, with TRBD2 as a possible D gene (5 bases). Germline V CDR1 and CDR2: LNHNV, YYDKDF (reference sequence). The CDR3 spans 13 residues. The V gene lost 1 base and the J gene lost 5 bases, with 8 bases spanning the gap. The chain's CDR3 is CATSRAQRETQYF. The CDR3 bases are TGTGCCACCAGCAGAGCCCAGCGGGAGACCCAGTACTTC.

The V call is TRBV5-1, the J call TRBJ2-2; 7 bases agree with TRBD1. Per germline, CDR1 SGHRS and CDR2 YFSETQ. V shed 0 bases, J shed 0 bases, and the junction held 2 bases outside the gene matches. The length of the CDR3 is 16 residues. For the CDR3, the DNA is TGCGCCAGCAGCTTGGATGGGACAGCGAACACCGGGGAGCTGTTTTTT. Translation gives CASSLDGTANTGELFF.

The chain joins TRBV5-1 to TRBJ2-5; a weak D match, TRBD2 (5 bases). The CDR3 totals 13 residues. With 1 base removed from V and 4 bases from J, the gap between germline ends came to 8 bases. Germline assignment: CDR1 SGHRS and CDR2 YFSETQ. The CDR3 loop reads CASSLLGRETQYF. CDR3 DNA: TGCGCCAGCAGCTTGTTGGGGAGAGAGACCCAGTACTTC.

The chain links TRBV5-1 to TRBJ1-4; no clear D gene. Looked up from germline, CDR1 is SGHRS and CDR2 is YFSETQ. Trimming took off 5 bases at V and 6 bases at J, with 14 bases between the two ends. The CDR3 sequence is 14 residues long. The CDR3 coding sequence is TGCGCCAGCAGTGTGGGATTAATGGATGAAAAACTGTTTTTT. The encoded protein is CASSVGLMDEKLFF.

This clone was seen once. The V gene is TRBV9, the J gene TRBJ1-1, with D perhaps TRBD1 (5 bases). V lost 0 bases and J lost 3, with 6 bases in between. From germline, CDR1 is SGDLS and CDR2 YYNGEE. The CDR3 loop spans 13 amino acids. For the CDR3, the DNA is TGTGCCAGCAGCGTAGAAGGGGACACTGAAGCTTTCTTT. It yields the protein CASSVEGDTEAFF.

The CDR3 DNA reads TGTGCCAGCAGCCACGGACAGGTCCGCAGGGGTAATGAAAAACTGTTTTTT. Translation gives CASSHGQVRRGNEKLFF. The chain employs TRBV5-5 and TRBJ1-4; 7 nucleotides agree with TRBD1. The CDR3 is 17 residues long. V shed 4 bases, J shed 4 bases, and the junction held 13 bases outside the gene matches. CDR1 SGHKS and CDR2 YYEKEE come from the germline V gene (reference sequence).

V is TRBV15 and J is TRBJ1-4; 10 nucleotides line up with TRBD1. Germline CDR1 LNHNV, CDR2 YYDKDF (reference sequence). The ends lost 4 bases at V and 12 bases at J; junction bases unmatched: 5. CDR3 size: 13 residues. The CDR3 is CATSMTGGRELFF. The CDR3 DNA is TGTGCCACCAGCATGACAGGGGGCCGGGAACTGTTTTTT.

The chain has TRBV19 and TRBJ1-5; 9 bases fit TRBD1. The V gene's germline CDR1 is LNHDA and CDR2 SQIVND (reference sequence). Losses at the gene ends were 2 bases for V and 12 bases for J; bases not matched to a gene: 11. This CDR3 comprises 15 residues. This CDR3 is CASSIKPGQGDRQHF. The CDR3 DNA sequence: TGTGCCAGTAGTATAAAACCGGGACAGGGCGATCGCCAGCATTTT.

The chain uses TRBV7-2 and TRBJ2-7; D unclear. Germline V lookup: CDR1 SGHTA, CDR2 FQGNSA. V shed 3 bases and J shed 0 bases, with 12 bases lying between them. This CDR3 contains 15 residues. CDR3 region: CASSFETHASYEQYF. The CDR3 DNA sequence: TGTGCCAGCAGCTTCGAGACGCACGCCTCCTACGAGCAGTACTTC.

This clone was counted only a few times. Here the CDR3 reads CASSTYTGLSAFF. In nucleotides, the CDR3 is TGTGCCAGCAGTACATATACAGGGTTATCGGCTTTCTTT. The chain employs TRBV28 and TRBJ1-1; tentative D call: TRBD1 (6 bases). This CDR3 region has 13 residues. Germline assignment: CDR1 MDHEN and CDR2 SYDVKM. V was clipped by 5 bases and J by 11 bases, with 18 bases between them. The whole variable domain, filled in from reference TRBV28 and TRBJ1-1, reads DVKVTQSSRYLVKRTGEKVFLECVQDMDHENMFWYRQDPGLGLRLIYFSYDVKMKEKGDIPEGYSVSREKKERFSLILESASTNQTSMYLCASSTYTGLSAFFGQGTRLTVV.

This rearrangement joins TRBV28 to TRBJ2-3; D call uncertain. The germline V gene has CDR1 MDHEN and CDR2 SYDVKM. V lost 4 bases to trimming and J lost 1 base, with 9 bases between them. This CDR3 contains 14 residues. The CDR3 protein is CASSSPQGTDTQYF. CDR3 DNA sequence: TGTGCCAGCAGTTCGCCTCAGGGCACAGATACGCAGTATTTT.

As regards this clone: The same CDR3 can be traced to other DNA sequences in this sample. V gene TRBV6-2 or TRBV6-3 combines with J gene TRBJ1-2; D uncertain. Germline CDR1 MNHEY, CDR2 SVGEGT. This CDR3 is built from 12 residues. V lost 4 bases and J 3 bases, leaving 6 bases between the germline ends. CDR3 sequence (DNA): TGTGCCAGCAGTTGGACGGACTATGGCTACACCTTC. Translated: CASSWTDYGYTF.

This chain links TRBV4-1 with TRBJ2-7; D gene unclear. CDR1 is MGHRA, CDR2 YSYEKL, per germline. V was trimmed by 4 bases and J by 4 bases, leaving 11 bases between them. The CDR3 is made up of 13 amino acids. CDR3 nucleotide sequence: TGCGCCAGCAGCCCCGCTGTAGGGTACGAGCAGTACTTC. This codes for CASSPAVGYEQYF.

Only one count was recorded for this clone. V and J are TRBV7-2 and TRBJ1-2; 7 bases line up with TRBD1. CDR3 length equals 13 residues. Trimming took 10 bases from V and 7 from J; bases not matched to a gene: 12. In germline, CDR1 is SGHTA, CDR2 FQGNSA. The chain's CDR3 is CAIQRGRFRGYTF. The CDR3 DNA follows: TGTGCCATCCAGAGGGGGCGCTTCCGTGGCTACACCTTC.

Written as DNA, the CDR3 is TGTGCCACCAGTGATTTGTACGCTGGATACAATGAGCAGTTCTTC. As protein: CATSDLYAGYNEQFF. This sequence joins TRBV24-1 and TRBJ2-1; D gene ambiguous. V lost 0 bases, J lost 4 bases, and 9 bases lay in between. The CDR3 has 15 amino acids. CDR1 is KGHDR, CDR2 SFDVKD, per germline.

The chain joins TRBV29-1 to TRBJ1-1; D possibly corresponds to TRBD1 (6 bases). This CDR3 has 14 residues. Trimming took 8 bases from V and 1 from J, leaving 17 bases between them. Germline CDR1 SQVTM, CDR2 ANQGSEA. As DNA, the CDR3 is TGCAGCACCGTTGGGGGGGGCAAGAACACTGAAGCTTTCTTT. It specifies CSTVGGGKNTEAFF.

The chain employs TRBV30 and TRBJ1-4; D perhaps matches TRBD1 (6 bases). The CDR3 sequence is 15 residues long. The germline CDR1 and CDR2 sequences are GTSNPN and SVGIG (reference sequence). Trimming pared 4 bases from V and 0 bases from J, leaving 12 bases between. In nucleotides, the CDR3 is TGTGCCTGGACTCCGGACAGCTCAACTAATGAAAAACTGTTTTTT. It encodes CAWTPDSSTNEKLFF. Complete variable domain (other parts from reference TRBV30 and TRBJ1-4): SQTIHQWPATLVQPVGSPLSLECTVEGTSNPNLYWYRQAAGRGLQLLFYSVGIGQISSEVPQNLSASRPQDRQFILSSKKLLLSDSGFYLCAWTPDSSTNEKLFFGSGTQLSVL.